The clone carrying this TCR beta chain was seen at least ten times. Antigen specificity is unknown. This entry is derived from a study of T-cell memory formation after mild COVID-19. Looking at the study overall: Among the donors, TCR clusters were largely specific to each donor.

This CDR3 region has 12 residues. Trimming took 4 bases from V and 13 from J, leaving 16 bases between them. The germline V gene has CDR1 LGHDT and CDR2 YNNKEL (reference sequence). TCRdb independently ran MiXCR on the 5' RACE reads; one entry per CDR3 protein. Found here are a few hundred thousand distinct CDR3 sequences, 28% of them singletons; the top ten hold roughly 13%. Study findings and constraints: Pre-infection memory already had some responding clones, implying cross-reactive memory joined. Second-wave clones that peaked on day 37 lacked confirmed SARS-CoV-2 specificity. A second wave expanding day 15 to 37 was CD4+-biased; contracting clones were balanced.

The clonotype was recovered from an adult woman who had mild COVID-19 (a few samples of this study predate the infection). Cell type and time point are not known. Sequencing was performed on PBMCs or a T cell subset sorted from them (not recorded which). This chain joins TRBV3-1 and TRBJ2-5, with no clear D. The CDR3 coding sequence is TGTGCCAGCAGCCCCCTCGACCCGCAATTGTACTTC. It specifies CASSPLDPQLYF.